The next 16 T cell receptor beta chains were all read from a single sample in a study of T cells in Graves' hyperthyroidism and ophthalmopathy. Amplified TCR beta CDR3 regions came from RNA transcripts. With the HTBI primer set, the TCR CDR3 went through a first round of RT-PCR. TCRdb reanalysed the multiplex PCR reads using MiXCR and keeps one entry per CDR3 protein. This sample yields about 420,000 distinct CDR3 sequences, of which 15% to 18% are seen a single time; roughly an eighth belongs to the top ten. Sequencing used blood. Source of these receptors: a woman under 30 with Graves' hyperthyroidism.

This clonotype occurred many times. The rearrangement uses TRBV24-1 and TRBJ2-1; TRBD1 matches 8 bases. The CDR3 is made up of 15 amino acids. Germline V CDR1 and CDR2: KGHDR, SFDVKD. Trimming at V came to 5 bases and at J to 6 bases, leaving 8 bases not matched to a gene. CDR3 sequence: CATSGSGGLGNEQFF. The CDR3 nucleotides are TGTGCCACCAGTGGGTCAGGGGGCCTGGGCAATGAGCAGTTCTTC.

In this sample, this clonotype turned up many times. The rearrangement links TRBV18 to TRBJ2-7; 8 bases match TRBD1. This CDR3 has 14 residues. Per germline, CDR1 KGHSH and CDR2 LQKENI. The junction had 4 bases not matched to a gene; V was cut back by 2 bases and J by 4 bases. In DNA form, the CDR3 reads TGTGCCAGCTCACCATCCAGGGGGCAGTACGAGCAGTACTTC. It yields the protein CASSPSRGQYEQYF.

In nucleotides, the CDR3 is TGCAGTGCTAGAGATCCCATACAGGTAAACTACGAGCAGTACTTC. Translated: CSARDPIQVNYEQYF. The chain is built from TRBV20-1 and TRBJ2-7, with D possibly matching TRBD1 (5 bases). The CDR3 runs to 15 residues. From germline, CDR1 is DFQATT and CDR2 SNEGSKA (reference sequence). Trimming pared 0 bases from V and 3 bases from J, leaving 15 bases between.

The chain has TRBV30 and TRBJ1-3; D gene uncertain. CDR1 GTSNPN and CDR2 SVGIG come from the germline V gene (reference sequence). Trimming stripped 4 bases from V and 8 bases from J, with 9 bases between. The CDR3 covers 11 residues. The CDR3, as DNA: TGTGCCTGGACCGCCCCACACACCATATATTTT. Translating gives CAWTAPHTIYF.

The sample holds many counts of this clonotype. This sequence joins TRBV7-8 and TRBJ2-5, with 8 bases matching TRBD2. The CDR3 has 16 amino acids. Germline-derived CDR1 and CDR2 are SGHVS and FQNEAQ. J gave up 1 base and V 7 bases, and 11 bases lay outside the gene matches. CDR3 region: CASNPREGGSQETQYF. The CDR3, as DNA: TGTGCCAGCAACCCACGGGAGGGGGGCAGCCAAGAGACCCAGTACTTC.

This clonotype was counted ten times or more. V is TRBV6-1 and J is TRBJ1-2; D might be TRBD1 (6 bases). Per the germline V gene, CDR1 is MNHNS and CDR2 is SASEGT. V lost 5 bases, J lost 1 base, and 14 bases lay in between. There are 15 residues in the CDR3. The CDR3 here is CASSYSGGRNYGYTF. In DNA form, the CDR3 reads TGTGCCAGCAGTTATTCTGGGGGCCGTAACTATGGCTACACCTTC.

The rearrangement links TRBV7-6 to TRBJ2-1, with 8 bases fitting TRBD2. Germline V gene data show CDR1 as SGHVS and CDR2 as FNYEAQ. The V segment lost 1 base and the J segment 7 bases; nucleotides outside the gene matches: 12. The CDR3 contains 17 residues. The CDR3, as DNA: TGTGCCAGCAGCTTAGTGGTCGGGGGGGCACGTATGAATGAGCAGTTCTTC. This sequence encodes CASSLVVGGARMNEQFF.

This clonotype came up many times. The rearrangement links TRBV11-2 to TRBJ2-7, with D perhaps matching TRBD1 or TRBD2 (7 bases each). The CDR3 is 14 residues long. Germline loops: CDR1 SGHAT, CDR2 FQNNGV. V shed 8 bases and J shed 6 bases, with 20 bases lying between them. In DNA form, the CDR3 reads TGTGCCAGCCTCAGGGGGGGAAAGACCCCCGAGCAGTACTTC. Its protein is CASLRGGKTPEQYF.

This chain joins TRBV5-1 and TRBJ2-6, with 8 bases matching TRBD1. The ends lost 4 bases at V and 3 bases at J; junction bases unmatched: 15. CDR1 SGHRS and CDR2 YFSETQ come from the germline V gene. CDR3 length: 19 residues. The CDR3 loop reads CASSADGAGGLFGANVLTF. The CDR3, as DNA: TGCGCCAGCAGCGCGGACGGTGCAGGGGGCCTTTTTGGGGCCAACGTCCTGACTTTC.

This clonotype was counted many times. The rearrangement uses TRBV28 and TRBJ2-5; the D gene is possibly TRBD1 (6 bases). Per germline, CDR1 MDHEN and CDR2 SYDVKM. The V and J ends lost 4 bases and 2 bases respectively, with 17 bases between them. This CDR3 contains 16 residues. In DNA, the CDR3 is TGTGCCAGCAGTTCGATTATAGGGGGAGAGCAAGAGACCCAGTACTTC. Residues: CASSSIIGGEQETQYF.

This clonotype was found a few times. The chain employs TRBV4-1 and TRBJ1-3; 7 positions agree with TRBD1. The CDR3 runs to 15 residues. J lost 2 bases, V lost 4 bases, and 5 bases had no gene match. CDR1 is MGHRA, CDR2 YSYEKL, per germline. In DNA form, the CDR3 reads TGCGCCAGCAGCCCTCAGACAGGGCCTGGAAACACCATATATTTT. Its protein is CASSPQTGPGNTIYF.

This clonotype was detected only a few times. The chain carries TRBV11-2 and TRBJ1-5; D perhaps matches TRBD1 (5 bases). CDR1 SGHAT and CDR2 FQNNGV come from the germline V gene. The V end lost 5 bases, the J end lost 6 bases, and 11 bases lay between the germline ends. This CDR3 has 13 residues. CDR3 in amino acids: CASSPGGIQPQHF. CDR3 coding DNA: TGTGCCAGCAGCCCCGGGGGGATTCAGCCCCAGCATTTT. Based on the CDR3 plus reference TRBV11-2 and TRBJ1-5, the full variable domain is EAGVAQSPRYKIIEKRQSVAFWCNPISGHATLYWYQQILGQGPKLLIQFQNNGVVDDSQLPKDRFSAERLKGVDSTLKIQPAKLEDSAVYLCASSPGGIQPQHFGDGTRLSIL.

There are many counts of this clonotype. CDR3 residues: CASSPSVNTEAFF. The CDR3 nucleotides are TGTGCCAGCTCCCCGTCGGTGAACACTGAAGCTTTCTTT. The rearrangement joins TRBV18 to TRBJ1-1, with no clear D. The V end was cut by 6 bases, the J end by 0 bases, with 8 bases between. The CDR3 covers 13 residues. CDR1 and CDR2 from the germline V gene are KGHSH and LQKENI. The full variable domain, its missing parts supplied by reference TRBV18 and TRBJ1-1, is NAGVMQNPRHLVRRRGQEARLRCSPMKGHSHVYWYRQLPEEGLKFMVYLQKENIIDESGMPKERFSAEFPKEGPSILRIQQVVRGDSAAYFCASSPSVNTEAFFGQGTRLTVV.

This clonotype was detected only a few times. This chain joins TRBV7-3 and TRBJ1-2; TRBD1 matches at 8 bases. CDR1 is SGHTA and CDR2 is FQGTGA in the germline V gene. With V trimmed by 5 bases and J by 3 bases, 5 bases remained unmatched. CDR3 size: 14 residues. In DNA, the CDR3 is TGTGCCAGCAGCGCCGACAGGGGAGACTATGGCTACACCTTC. Its translation: CASSADRGDYGYTF.

In this sample, this clonotype turned up many times. V gene TRBV11-2 combines with J gene TRBJ2-1; D is perhaps TRBD1 or TRBD2 (6 bases each). Germline CDR1 and CDR2: SGHAT and FQNNGV. V was trimmed by 4 bases and J by 0 bases, leaving 22 bases between them. The CDR3 is 19 residues long. Here the CDR3 reads CASSSSGRTGASSYNEQFF. In nucleotides, the CDR3 is TGTGCCAGCAGCTCCTCGGGGAGAACGGGGGCGAGCTCCTACAATGAGCAGTTCTTC.

Many counts were recorded for this clonotype. The chain joins TRBV20-1 to TRBJ2-2; 7 bases map to TRBD2. V was pared by 5 bases and J by 0 bases, with 3 bases of the junction left unmatched. Germline values: CDR1 DFQATT, CDR2 SNEGSKA (reference sequence). The CDR3 covers 14 residues. CDR3 coding DNA: TGCAGTGCTGCGGGACTAACGAACACCGGGGAGCTGTTTTTT. This translates into CSAAGLTNTGELFF.